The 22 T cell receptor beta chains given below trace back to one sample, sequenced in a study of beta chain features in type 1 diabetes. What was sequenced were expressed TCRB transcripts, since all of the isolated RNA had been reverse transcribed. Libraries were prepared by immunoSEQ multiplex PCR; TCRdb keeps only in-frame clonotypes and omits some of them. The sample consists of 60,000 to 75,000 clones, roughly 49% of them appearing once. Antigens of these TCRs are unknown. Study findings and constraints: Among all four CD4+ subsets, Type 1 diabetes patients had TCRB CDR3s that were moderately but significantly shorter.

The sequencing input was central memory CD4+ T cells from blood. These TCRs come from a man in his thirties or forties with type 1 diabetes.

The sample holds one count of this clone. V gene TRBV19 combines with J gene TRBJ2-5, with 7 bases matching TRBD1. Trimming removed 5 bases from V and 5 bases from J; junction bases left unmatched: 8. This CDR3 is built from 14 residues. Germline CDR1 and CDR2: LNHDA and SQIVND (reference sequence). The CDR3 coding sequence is TGTGCCAGTAGTCTATCAGGGGGAGAGGAGACCCAGTACTTC. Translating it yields CASSLSGGEETQYF. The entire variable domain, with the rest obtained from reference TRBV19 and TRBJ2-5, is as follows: DGGITQSPKYLFRKEGQNVTLSCEQNLNHDAMYWYRQDPGQGLRLIYYSQIVNDFQKGDIAEGYSVSREKKESFPLTVTSAQKNPTAFYLCASSLSGGEETQYFGPGTRLLVL.

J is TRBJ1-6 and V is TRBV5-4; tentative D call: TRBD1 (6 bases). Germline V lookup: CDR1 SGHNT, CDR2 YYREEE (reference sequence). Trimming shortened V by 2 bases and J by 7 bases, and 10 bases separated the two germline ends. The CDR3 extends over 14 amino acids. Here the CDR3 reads CASSLGQGNSPLHF. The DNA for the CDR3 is TGTGCCAGCAGCTTAGGGCAGGGGAATTCACCCCTCCACTTT.

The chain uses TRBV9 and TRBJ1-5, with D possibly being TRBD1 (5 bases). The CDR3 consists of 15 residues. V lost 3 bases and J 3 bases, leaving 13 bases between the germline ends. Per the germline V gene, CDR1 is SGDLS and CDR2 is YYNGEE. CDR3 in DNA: TGTGCCAGCAGCGCCGGGGGGGTTAACAATCAGCCCCAGCATTTT. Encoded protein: CASSAGGVNNQPQHF.

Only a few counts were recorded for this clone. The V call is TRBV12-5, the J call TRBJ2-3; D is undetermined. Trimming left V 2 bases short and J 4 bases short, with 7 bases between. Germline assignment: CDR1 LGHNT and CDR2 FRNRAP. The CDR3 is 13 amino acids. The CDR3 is CASGLPPPDTQYF. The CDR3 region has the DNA TGTGCTAGTGGTTTGCCCCCTCCAGATACGCAGTATTTT.

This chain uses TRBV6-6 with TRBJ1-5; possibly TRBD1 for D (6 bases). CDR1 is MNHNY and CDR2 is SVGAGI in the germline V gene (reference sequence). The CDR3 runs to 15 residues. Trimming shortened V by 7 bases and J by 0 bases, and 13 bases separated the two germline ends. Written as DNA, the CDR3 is TGTGCCAGCAACGCCGACAGGACTAGCAATCAGCCCCAGCATTTT. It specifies CASNADRTSNQPQHF.

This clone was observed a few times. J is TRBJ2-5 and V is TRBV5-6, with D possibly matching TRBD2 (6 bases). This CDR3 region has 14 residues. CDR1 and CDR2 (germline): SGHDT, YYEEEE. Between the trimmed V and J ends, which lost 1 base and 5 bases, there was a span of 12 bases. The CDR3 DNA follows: TGTGCCAGCAGCTTGATGGAGGGGCTCGAGACCCAGTACTTC. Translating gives CASSLMEGLETQYF.

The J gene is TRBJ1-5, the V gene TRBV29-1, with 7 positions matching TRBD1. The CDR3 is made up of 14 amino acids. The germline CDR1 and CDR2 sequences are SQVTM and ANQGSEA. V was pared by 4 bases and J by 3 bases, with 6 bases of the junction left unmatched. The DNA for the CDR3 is TGCAGCGTTGCCGACAGGGACCCCAATCAGCCCCAGCATTTT. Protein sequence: CSVADRDPNQPQHF.

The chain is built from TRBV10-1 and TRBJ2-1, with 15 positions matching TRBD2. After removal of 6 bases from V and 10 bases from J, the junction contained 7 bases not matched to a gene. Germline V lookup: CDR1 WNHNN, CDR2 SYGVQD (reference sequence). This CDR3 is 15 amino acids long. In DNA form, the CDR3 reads TGCGCCAGCAGCGAGGGACTAGCGGGGGGTAACGAGCAGTTCTTC. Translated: CASSEGLAGGNEQFF.

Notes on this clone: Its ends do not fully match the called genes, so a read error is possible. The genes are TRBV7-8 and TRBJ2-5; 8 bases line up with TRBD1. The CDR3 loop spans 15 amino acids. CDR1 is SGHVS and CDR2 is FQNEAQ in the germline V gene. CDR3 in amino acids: CASRLDSGGGETQYF. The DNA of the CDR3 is TGTGCCAGCAGATTAGACTCAGGGGGCGGGGAGACCCAGTACTTC.

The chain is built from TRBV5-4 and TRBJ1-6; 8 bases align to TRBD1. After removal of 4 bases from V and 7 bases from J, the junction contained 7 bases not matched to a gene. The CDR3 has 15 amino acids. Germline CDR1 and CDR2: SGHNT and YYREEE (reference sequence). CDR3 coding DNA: TGTGCCAGCAGCCTGAGGACAGGGAACAATTCACCCCTCCACTTT. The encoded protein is CASSLRTGNNSPLHF.

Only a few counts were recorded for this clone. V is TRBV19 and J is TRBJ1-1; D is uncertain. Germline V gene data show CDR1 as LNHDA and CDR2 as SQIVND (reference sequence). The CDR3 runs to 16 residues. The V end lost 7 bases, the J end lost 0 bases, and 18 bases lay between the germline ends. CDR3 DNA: TGTGCCAGTATTCAAGATGTGGGGAGGATGAACACTGAAGCTTTCTTT. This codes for CASIQDVGRMNTEAFF.

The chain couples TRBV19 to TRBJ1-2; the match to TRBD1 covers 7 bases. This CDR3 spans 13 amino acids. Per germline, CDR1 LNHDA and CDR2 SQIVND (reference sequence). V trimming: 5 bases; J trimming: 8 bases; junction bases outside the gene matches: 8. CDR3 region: CASSVDRENGYTF. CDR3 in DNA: TGTGCCAGTAGTGTCGACAGGGAGAACGGCTACACCTTC.

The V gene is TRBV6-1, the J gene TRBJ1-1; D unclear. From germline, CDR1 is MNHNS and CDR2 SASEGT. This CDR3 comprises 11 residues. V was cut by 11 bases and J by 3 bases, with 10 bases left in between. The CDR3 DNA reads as TGTGCCTCAAAGGAGTACACTGAAGCTTTCTTT. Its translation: CASKEYTEAFF.

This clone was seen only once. The CDR3 protein is CASSSTEGIPNQETQYF. DNA of the CDR3: TGTGCCAGCAGCTCTACAGAAGGAATACCGAACCAAGAGACCCAGTACTTC. The chain has TRBV5-4 and TRBJ2-5; D not resolved. The CDR3 covers 17 residues. V lost 3 bases and J lost 0, with 18 bases in between. From germline, CDR1 is SGHNT and CDR2 YYREEE (reference sequence).

CDR3 protein: CASSGDRGKEAFF. The CDR3 coding sequence is TGTGCCAGCAGTGGGGACAGAGGAAAGGAAGCTTTCTTT. The chain couples TRBV2 to TRBJ1-1, with 7 bases aligning to TRBD1. The V gene's germline CDR1 is SNHLY and CDR2 FYNNEI. This CDR3 is built from 13 residues. V dropped 4 bases and J dropped 8; count of bases not matched to a gene: 7. The full variable domain, completed using reference TRBV2 and TRBJ1-1, is EPEVTQTPSHQVTQMGQEVILRCVPISNHLYFYWYRQILGQKVEFLVSFYNNEISEKSEIFDDQFSVERPDGSNFTLKIRSTKLEDSAMYFCASSGDRGKEAFFGQGTRLTVV.

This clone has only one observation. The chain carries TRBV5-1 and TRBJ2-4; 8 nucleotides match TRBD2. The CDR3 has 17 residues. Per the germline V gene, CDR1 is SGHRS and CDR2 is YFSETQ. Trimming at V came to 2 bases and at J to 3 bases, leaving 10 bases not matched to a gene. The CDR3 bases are TGCGCCAGCAGCTTTGCTGCGCGGGAGGAGGGCAAAAACATTCAGTACTTC. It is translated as CASSFAAREEGKNIQYF.

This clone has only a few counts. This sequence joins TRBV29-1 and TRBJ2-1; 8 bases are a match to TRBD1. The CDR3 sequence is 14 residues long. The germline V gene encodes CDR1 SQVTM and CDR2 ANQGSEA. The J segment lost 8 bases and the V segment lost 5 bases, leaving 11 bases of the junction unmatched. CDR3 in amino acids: CSVNRGTVRDEQFF. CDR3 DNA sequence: TGCAGCGTTAACAGGGGGACCGTGAGGGATGAGCAGTTCTTC.

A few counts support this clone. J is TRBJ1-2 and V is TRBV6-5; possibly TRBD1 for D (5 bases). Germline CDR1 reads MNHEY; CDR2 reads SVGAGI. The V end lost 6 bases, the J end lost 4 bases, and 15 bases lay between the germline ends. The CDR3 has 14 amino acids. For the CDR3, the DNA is TGTGCCAGCAGCTCGGTAGGGGCTGGCTATGGCTACACCTTC. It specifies CASSSVGAGYGYTF.

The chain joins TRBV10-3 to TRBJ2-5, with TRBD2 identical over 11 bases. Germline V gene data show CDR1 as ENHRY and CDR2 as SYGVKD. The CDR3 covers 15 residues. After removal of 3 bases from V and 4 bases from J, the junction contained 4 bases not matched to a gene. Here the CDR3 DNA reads TGTGCCATCAGTGATCCAGGACTAGCGGGAGAGACCCAGTACTTC. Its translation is CAISDPGLAGETQYF.

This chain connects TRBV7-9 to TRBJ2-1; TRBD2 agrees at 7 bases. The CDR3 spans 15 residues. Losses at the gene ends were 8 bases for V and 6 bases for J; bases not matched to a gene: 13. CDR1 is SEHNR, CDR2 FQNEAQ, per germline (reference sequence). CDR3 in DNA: TGTGCCAGCCAAAGAACTGGCGGGAGCGCCAATGAGCAGTTCTTC. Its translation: CASQRTGGSANEQFF.

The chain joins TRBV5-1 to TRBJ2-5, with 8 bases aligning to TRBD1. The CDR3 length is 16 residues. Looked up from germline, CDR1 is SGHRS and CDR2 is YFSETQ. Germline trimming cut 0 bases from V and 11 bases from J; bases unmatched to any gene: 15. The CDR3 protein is CASSLAPGQEQKEQYF. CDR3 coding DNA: TGCGCCAGCAGCTTGGCTCCGGGACAGGAGCAGAAGGAGCAGTACTTC.

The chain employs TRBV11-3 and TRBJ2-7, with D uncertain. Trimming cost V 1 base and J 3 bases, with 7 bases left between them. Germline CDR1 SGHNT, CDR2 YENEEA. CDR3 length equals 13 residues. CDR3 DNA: TGTGCCAGCAGCTTAGGGCAGAACTACGAGCAGTACTTC. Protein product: CASSLGQNYEQYF. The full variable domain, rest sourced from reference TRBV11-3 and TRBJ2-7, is EAGVVQSPRYKIIEKKQPVAFWCNPISGHNTLYWYLQNLGQGPELLIRYENEEAVDDSQLPKDRFSAERLKGVDSTLKIQPAELGDSAVYLCASSLGQNYEQYFGPGTRLTVT.